The text below deals with one T cell receptor (beta chain). The source of the sample is a study of blood T cell repertoires in COVID-19. Whole-study context: The cDNA or gDNA used as material had been derived from T cells, B-cell-depleted T cells, or PBMCs.

After removal of 2 bases from V and 1 base from J, the junction contained 1 base not matched to a gene. Germline values: CDR1 MDHEN, CDR2 SYDVKM. The CDR3 runs 14 residues. How the authors handled the data: Reference gene primer amplification yielded estimated nucleated cell counts. Here immunoSEQ multiplex PCR was the method, and the copy in TCRdb shows in-frame clones only, minus some. V, J and clone size were drawn from that table, and D and trimming were deduced from the DNA. This table holds 200,000 to 250,000 clones, about nine tenths found once. The sample consisted of peripheral blood. The chain combines TRBV28 with TRBJ1-1; 7 positions match TRBD1. This receptor was obtained from a woman aged 60-70 years with acute or convalescent COVID-19. The CDR3 nucleotides are TGTGCCAGCAGTTTAGGACAGGCGAACACTGAAGCTTTCTTT. Its translation: CASSLGQANTEAFF.